This T cell receptor beta chain is from a study of neurological immune-mediated disorders. Study-level points and caveats: TCR clonal expansion peaked in HTLV-1-associated myelopathy patients and was lowest in multiple sclerosis patients. None of the CDR3 amino acid sequences of expanded clones were shared across subjects, and this suggested private repertoires in all groups.

Comment on this clonotype: Its antigen is unknown.

With 10-nucleotide random UMIs included, cDNA was synthesized by 5'RACE. Via MiXCR, TCRdb re-called the 5' RACE reads, giving one row per CDR3 protein. The sample shows roughly 39,000 distinct CDR3 sequences, 7% to 8.5% of them seen only once. The sorted libraries were made from approximately 960,000 CD4+ or CD8+ T cells. Sequences were obtained from CD4+ T cells from blood. The sequence was collected from a man aged 45-60 years in good health.

In nucleotides, the CDR3 is TGTGCCAGCAGCCAGGGGGGTGGCGAGCAGTACTTC. This sequence encodes CASSQGGGEQYF. This chain connects TRBV7-2 to TRBJ2-7; D might be TRBD1 (7 bases). Trimming took off 5 bases at V and 6 bases at J, with 11 bases between the two ends. Germline V gene sequence: CDR1 SGHTA, CDR2 FQGNSA. CDR3 length: 12 amino acids.